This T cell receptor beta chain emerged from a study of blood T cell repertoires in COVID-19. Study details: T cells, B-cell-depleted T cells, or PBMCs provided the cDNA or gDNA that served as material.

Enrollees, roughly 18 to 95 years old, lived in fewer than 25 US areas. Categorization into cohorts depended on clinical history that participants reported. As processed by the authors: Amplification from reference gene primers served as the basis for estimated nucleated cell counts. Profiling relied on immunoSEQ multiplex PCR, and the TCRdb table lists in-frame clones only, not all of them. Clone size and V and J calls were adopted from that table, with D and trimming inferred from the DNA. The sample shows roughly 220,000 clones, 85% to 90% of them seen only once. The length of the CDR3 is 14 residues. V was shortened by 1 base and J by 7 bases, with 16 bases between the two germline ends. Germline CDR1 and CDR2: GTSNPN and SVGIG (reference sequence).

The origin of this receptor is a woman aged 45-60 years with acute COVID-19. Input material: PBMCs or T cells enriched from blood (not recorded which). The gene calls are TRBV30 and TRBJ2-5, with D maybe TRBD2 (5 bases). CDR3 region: CAWSDTIGSGTQYF. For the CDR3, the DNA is TGTGCCTGGAGTGACACGATAGGAAGCGGGACCCAGTACTTC. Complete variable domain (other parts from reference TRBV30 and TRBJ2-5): SQTIHQWPATLVQPVGSPLSLECTVEGTSNPNLYWYRQAAGRGLQLLFYSVGIGQISSEVPQNLSASRPQDRQFILSSKKLLLSDSGFYLCAWSDTIGSGTQYFGPGTRLLVL.